This TCR beta chain is drawn from a study of response to subunit inactivated influenza vaccine. In regard to this clonotype: Its antigen is not identified.

TCRdb re-called the RT-PCR reads with MiXCR, one entry per CDR3 protein. The table lists some 300,000 distinct CDR3 sequences, roughly 22% of them singletons. Study-level findings and limits: Each seasonal flu vaccination may recruit only limited new T cells, authors suggested.

CDR3 size: 16 residues. Germline lookup yields CDR1 MNHEY and CDR2 SVGEGT. V lost 1 base, J lost 8 bases, and 10 bases stayed unmatched. The chain joins TRBV6-2 or TRBV6-3 to TRBJ2-1, with 8 bases lining up with TRBD2. The material was PBMCs from blood, obtained less than 22 months after vaccination. The sequence came from a man aged 50 to 69 who received an inactivated influenza vaccine. In nucleotides, the CDR3 is TGTGCCAGCAGTTACTTCCCGCGCGGGAGGTTGGATGAGCAGTTCTTC. This codes for CASSYFPRGRLDEQFF.